This entry features one T cell receptor (beta chain) sequence. A read error is possible here, since a much larger clone lies one base away. TCR beta CDR3 was amplified from genomic DNA by two-round multiplex PCR. Primers specific to each TRBV and TRBJ gene drove first-round PCR. TCRdb reanalysed the multiplex PCR reads using MiXCR and keeps one entry per CDR3 protein. This table has about 47,000 distinct CDR3 sequences, less than 45% appearing once. This record belongs to a study of prognosis after radiotherapy for stage I lung cancer. Study-level background: The non-small cell lung cancer patients were all considered medically inoperable, with comorbidities accounting for this in about twelve of them. Among the patients, roughly seven had squamous cell carcinoma and roughly eleven had adenocarcinoma.

Investigators drew six milliliters of peripheral blood at each of two time points. Losses at the gene ends were 7 bases for V and 8 bases for J; bases not matched to a gene: 5. CDR1 and CDR2 (germline): SQVTM, ANQGSEA. This CDR3 region has 11 residues. The chain has TRBV29-1 and TRBJ2-1, with 7 nucleotides matching TRBD1. Material: PBMCs, obtained before or after stereotactic body radiation therapy (not recorded which). This clonotype was obtained from a donor over 45 with non-small cell lung cancer. CDR3 sequence (DNA): TGCAGCGCCACCCAGGGGGATGAGCAGTTCTTC. It yields the protein CSATQGDEQFF.